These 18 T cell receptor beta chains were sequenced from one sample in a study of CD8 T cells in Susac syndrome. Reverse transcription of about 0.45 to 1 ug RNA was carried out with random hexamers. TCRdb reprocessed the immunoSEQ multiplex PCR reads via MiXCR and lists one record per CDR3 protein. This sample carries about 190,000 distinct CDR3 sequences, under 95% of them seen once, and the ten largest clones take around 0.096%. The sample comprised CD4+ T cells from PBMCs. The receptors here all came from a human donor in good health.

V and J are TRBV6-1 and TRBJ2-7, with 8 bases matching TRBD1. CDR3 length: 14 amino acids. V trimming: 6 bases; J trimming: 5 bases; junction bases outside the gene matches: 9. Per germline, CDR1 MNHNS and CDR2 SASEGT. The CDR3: CASRNRQGLNEQYF. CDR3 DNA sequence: TGTGCCAGCAGGAACAGACAGGGGCTAAACGAGCAGTACTTC.

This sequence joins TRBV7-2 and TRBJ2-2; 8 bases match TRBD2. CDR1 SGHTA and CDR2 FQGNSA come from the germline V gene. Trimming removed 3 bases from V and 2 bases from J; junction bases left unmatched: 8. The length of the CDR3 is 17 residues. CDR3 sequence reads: CASSFKAGVVNTGELFF. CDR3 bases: TGTGCCAGCAGCTTTAAAGCGGGGGTGGTTAACACCGGGGAGCTGTTTTTT. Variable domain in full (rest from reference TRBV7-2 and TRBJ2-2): GAGVSQSPSNKVTEKGKDVELRCDPISGHTALYWYRQSLGQGLEFLIYFQGNSAPDKSGLPSDRFSAERTGGSVSTLTIQRTQQEDSAVYLCASSFKAGVVNTGELFFGEGSRLTVL.

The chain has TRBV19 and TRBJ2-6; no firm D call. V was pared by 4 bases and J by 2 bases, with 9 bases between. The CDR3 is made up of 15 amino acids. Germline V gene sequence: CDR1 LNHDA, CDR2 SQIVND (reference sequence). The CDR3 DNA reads TGTGCCAGTAGTACCAACGGGCCTGGGGCCAACGTCCTGACTTTC. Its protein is CASSTNGPGANVLTF.

CDR3 sequence (DNA): TGTGCCAGCAGCGCGCGGACAGGGCGGAACACTGAAGCTTTCTTT. Its translation is CASSARTGRNTEAFF. The rearrangement uses TRBV7-8 and TRBJ1-1, with 8 nucleotides matching TRBD1. Germline V gene data show CDR1 as SGHVS and CDR2 as FQNEAQ. After removal of 5 bases from V and 1 base from J, the junction contained 6 bases not matched to a gene. The CDR3 loop spans 15 amino acids.

CDR3 nucleotides: TGTGCCAGCAGCCCCGGACGGCTCTCTGGGGCCAACGTCCTGACTTTC. Protein product: CASSPGRLSGANVLTF. The rearrangement links TRBV5-8 to TRBJ2-6; D unclear. This CDR3 comprises 16 residues. The V gene lost 4 bases and the J gene lost 0 bases, with 11 bases spanning the gap. Germline V gene lookup returns CDR1 SGHTS and CDR2 YDEGEE.

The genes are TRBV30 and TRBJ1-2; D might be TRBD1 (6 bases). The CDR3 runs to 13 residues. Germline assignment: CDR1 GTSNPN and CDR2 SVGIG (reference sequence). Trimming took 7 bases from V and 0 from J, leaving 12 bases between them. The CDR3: CASPGTSNYGYTF. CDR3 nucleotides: TGTGCCTCCCCCGGGACATCTAACTATGGCTACACCTTC.

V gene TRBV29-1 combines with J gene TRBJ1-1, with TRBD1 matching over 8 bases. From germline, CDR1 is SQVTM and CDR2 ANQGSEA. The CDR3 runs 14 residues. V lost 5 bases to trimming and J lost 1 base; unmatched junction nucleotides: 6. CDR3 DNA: TGCAGCGTTAAGGACAGGGCACAGAACACTGAAGCTTTCTTT. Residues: CSVKDRAQNTEAFF.

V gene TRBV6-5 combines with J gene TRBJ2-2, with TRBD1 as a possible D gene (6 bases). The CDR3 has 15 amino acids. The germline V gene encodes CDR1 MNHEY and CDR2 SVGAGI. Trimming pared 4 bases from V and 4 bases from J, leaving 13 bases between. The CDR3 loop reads CASSWAGALTGELFF. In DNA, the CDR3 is TGTGCCAGCAGTTGGGCAGGGGCTCTCACCGGGGAGCTGTTTTTT.

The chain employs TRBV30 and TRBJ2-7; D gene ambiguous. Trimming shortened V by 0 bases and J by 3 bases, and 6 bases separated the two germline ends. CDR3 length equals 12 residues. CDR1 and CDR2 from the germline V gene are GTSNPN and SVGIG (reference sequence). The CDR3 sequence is CAWSVRGYEQYF. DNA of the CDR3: TGTGCCTGGAGTGTACGTGGCTACGAGCAGTACTTC.

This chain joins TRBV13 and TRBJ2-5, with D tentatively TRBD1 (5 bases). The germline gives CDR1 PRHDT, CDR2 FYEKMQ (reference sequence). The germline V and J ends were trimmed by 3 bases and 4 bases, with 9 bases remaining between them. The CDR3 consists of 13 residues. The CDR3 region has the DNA TGTGCCAGCAGCTTTACCAGGGCAGAGACCCAGTACTTC. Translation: CASSFTRAETQYF.

In DNA form, the CDR3 reads TGTGCCAGCAGGGGGACAGGGTTGGGCACAGATACGCAGTATTTT. Translation: CASRGTGLGTDTQYF. This sequence joins TRBV11-2 and TRBJ2-3, with TRBD1 matching over 9 bases. The CDR3 length is 15 residues. V lost 6 bases to trimming and J lost 1 base; unmatched junction nucleotides: 5. Germline values: CDR1 SGHAT, CDR2 FQNNGV.

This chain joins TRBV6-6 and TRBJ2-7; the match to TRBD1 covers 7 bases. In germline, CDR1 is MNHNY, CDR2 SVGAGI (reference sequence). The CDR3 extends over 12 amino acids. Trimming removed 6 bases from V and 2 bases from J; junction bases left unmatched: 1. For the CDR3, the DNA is TGTGCCAGCAGCGGGACAGCCTACGAGCAGTACGTC. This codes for CASSGTAYEQYV.

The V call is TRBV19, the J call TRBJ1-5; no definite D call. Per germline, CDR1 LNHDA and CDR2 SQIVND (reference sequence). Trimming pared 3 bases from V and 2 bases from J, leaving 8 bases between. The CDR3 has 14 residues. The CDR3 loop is CASSMLARNQPQHF. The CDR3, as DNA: TGTGCCAGTAGTATGCTTGCGCGCAATCAGCCCCAGCATTTT.

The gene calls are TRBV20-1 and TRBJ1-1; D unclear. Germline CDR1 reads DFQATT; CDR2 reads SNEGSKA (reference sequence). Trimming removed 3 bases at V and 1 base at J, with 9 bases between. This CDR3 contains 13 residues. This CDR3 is CSARSQKNTEAFF. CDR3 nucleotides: TGCAGTGCTAGGTCACAGAAGAACACTGAAGCTTTCTTT.

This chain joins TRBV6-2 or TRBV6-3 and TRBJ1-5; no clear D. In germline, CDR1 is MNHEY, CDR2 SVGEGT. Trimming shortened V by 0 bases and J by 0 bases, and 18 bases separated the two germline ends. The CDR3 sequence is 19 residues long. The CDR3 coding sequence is TGTGCCAGCAGTTACTCCACAGTGAGAAGTCAACGTAGCAATCAGCCCCAGCATTTT. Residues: CASSYSTVRSQRSNQPQHF.

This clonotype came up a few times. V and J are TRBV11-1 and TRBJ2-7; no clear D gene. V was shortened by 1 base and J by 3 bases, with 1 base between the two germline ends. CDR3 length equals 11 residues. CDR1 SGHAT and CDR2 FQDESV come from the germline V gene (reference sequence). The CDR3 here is CASSLDYEQYF. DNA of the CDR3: TGTGCCAGCAGCTTAGACTACGAGCAGTACTTC.

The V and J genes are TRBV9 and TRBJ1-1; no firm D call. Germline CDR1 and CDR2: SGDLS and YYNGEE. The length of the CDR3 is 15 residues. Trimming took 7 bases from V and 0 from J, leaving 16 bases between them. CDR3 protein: CASAETGQLNTEAFF. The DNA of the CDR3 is TGTGCCAGCGCCGAAACCGGGCAGTTGAACACTGAAGCTTTCTTT.

CDR3 sequence (DNA): TGCAGTGCAGATCTTGCGGGTACCGCCCGGGAGACCCAGTACTTC. The encoded protein is CSADLAGTARETQYF. The genes are TRBV20-1 and TRBJ2-5; TRBD2 is a possible D gene (5 bases). The CDR3 totals 15 residues. Per germline, CDR1 DFQATT and CDR2 SNEGSKA (reference sequence). Deletions cut 6 bases from V and 5 bases from J, with 22 bases between.